The following is a TCR beta chain sequence with its context. The record originates from a study of control samples from healthy donors and cancer patients. Germline loops: CDR1 LGHNA, CDR2 YSLEER. There are 15 residues in the CDR3. With 1 base removed from V and 1 base from J, the gap between germline ends came to 10 bases. Profiled with immunoSEQ multiplex PCR; TCRdb holds only in-frame clones, not every one. The sample carries 77,000 or so clones, roughly 89% recorded once. This receptor was obtained from a man in his thirties or forties in good health. The sample was blood. V is TRBV4-3 and J is TRBJ2-5; weak D call: TRBD1 (5 bases). The CDR3 here is CASSQGQGRQETQYF. CDR3 bases: TGCGCCAGCAGCCAAGGTCAGGGCCGCCAAGAGACCCAGTACTTC.